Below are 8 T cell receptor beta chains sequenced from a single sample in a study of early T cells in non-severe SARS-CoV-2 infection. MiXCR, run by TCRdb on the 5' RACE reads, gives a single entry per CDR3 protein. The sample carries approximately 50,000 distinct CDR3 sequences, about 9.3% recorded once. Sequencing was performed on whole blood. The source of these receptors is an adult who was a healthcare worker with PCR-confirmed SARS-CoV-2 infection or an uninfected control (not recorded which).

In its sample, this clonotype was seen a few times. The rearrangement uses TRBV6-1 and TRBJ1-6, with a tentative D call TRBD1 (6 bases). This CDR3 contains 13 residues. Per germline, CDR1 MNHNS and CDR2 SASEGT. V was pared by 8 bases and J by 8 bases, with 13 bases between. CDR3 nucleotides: TGTGCCAGCGAGACAGGCGGGGATTCACCCCTCCACTTT. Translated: CASETGGDSPLHF.

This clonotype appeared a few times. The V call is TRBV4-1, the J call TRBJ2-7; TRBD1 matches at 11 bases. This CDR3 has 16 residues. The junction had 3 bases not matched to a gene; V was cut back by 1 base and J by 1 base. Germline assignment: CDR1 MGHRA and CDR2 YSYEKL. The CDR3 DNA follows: TGCGCCAGCAGCCAAGGGGACAGGGGGATGTCCTACGAGCAGTACTTC. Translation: CASSQGDRGMSYEQYF.

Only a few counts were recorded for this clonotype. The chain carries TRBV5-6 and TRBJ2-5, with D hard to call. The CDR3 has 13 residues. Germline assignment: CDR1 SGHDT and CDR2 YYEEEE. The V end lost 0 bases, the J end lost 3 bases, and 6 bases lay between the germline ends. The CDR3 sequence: CASSLGFEETQYF. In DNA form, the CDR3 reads TGTGCCAGCAGCTTGGGATTTGAAGAGACCCAGTACTTC.

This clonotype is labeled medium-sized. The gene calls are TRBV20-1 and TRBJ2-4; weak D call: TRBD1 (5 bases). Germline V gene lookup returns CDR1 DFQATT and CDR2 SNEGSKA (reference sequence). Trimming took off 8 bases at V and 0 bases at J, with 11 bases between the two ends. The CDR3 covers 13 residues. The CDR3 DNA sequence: TGCAGTTGGGCTGACAGAGCCAAAAACATTCAGTACTTC. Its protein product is CSWADRAKNIQYF.

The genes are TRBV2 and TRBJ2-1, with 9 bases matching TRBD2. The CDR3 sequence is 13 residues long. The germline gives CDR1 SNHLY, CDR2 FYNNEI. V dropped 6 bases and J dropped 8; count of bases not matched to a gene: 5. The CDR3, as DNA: TGTGCCAGCAGCGGGACTAGCCCCCATGAGCAGTTCTTC. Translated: CASSGTSPHEQFF. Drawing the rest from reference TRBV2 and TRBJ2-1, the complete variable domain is EPEVTQTPSHQVTQMGQEVILRCVPISNHLYFYWYRQILGQKVEFLVSFYNNEISEKSEIFDDQFSVERPDGSNFTLKIRSTKLEDSAMYFCASSGTSPHEQFFGPGTRLTVL.

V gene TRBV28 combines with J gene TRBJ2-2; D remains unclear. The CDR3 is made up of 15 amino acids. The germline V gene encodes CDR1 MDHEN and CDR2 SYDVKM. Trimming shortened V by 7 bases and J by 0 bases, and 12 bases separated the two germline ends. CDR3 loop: CASTLVVANTGELFF. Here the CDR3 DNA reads TGTGCCAGCACCCTCGTGGTCGCGAACACCGGGGAGCTGTTTTTT.

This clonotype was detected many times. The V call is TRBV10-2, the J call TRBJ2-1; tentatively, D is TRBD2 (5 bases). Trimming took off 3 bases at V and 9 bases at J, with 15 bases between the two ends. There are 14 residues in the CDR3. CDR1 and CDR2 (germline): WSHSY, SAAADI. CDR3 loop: CASSEIGGQSEQFF. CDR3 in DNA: TGCGCCAGCAGTGAAATCGGAGGCCAAAGTGAGCAGTTCTTC.

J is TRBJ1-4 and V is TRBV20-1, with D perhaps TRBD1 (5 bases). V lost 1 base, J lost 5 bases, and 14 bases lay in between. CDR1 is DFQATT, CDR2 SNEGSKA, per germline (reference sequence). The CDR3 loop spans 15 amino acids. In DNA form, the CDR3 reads TGCAGTGCTAGAGCTTTCGACAGCCCCAATGAAAAACTGTTTTTT. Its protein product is CSARAFDSPNEKLFF.